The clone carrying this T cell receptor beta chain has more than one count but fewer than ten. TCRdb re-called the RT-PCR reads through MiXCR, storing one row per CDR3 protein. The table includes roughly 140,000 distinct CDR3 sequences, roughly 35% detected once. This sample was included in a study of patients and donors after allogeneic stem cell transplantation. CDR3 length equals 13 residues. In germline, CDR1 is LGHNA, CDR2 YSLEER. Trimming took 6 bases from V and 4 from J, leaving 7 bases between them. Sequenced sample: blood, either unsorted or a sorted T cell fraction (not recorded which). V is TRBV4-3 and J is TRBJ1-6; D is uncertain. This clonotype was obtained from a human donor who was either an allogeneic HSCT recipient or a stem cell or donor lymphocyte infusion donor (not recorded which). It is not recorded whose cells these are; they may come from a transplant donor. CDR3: CASRRGYNSPLHF. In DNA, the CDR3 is TGCGCCAGCAGGAGAGGATATAATTCACCCCTCCACTTT.